The 28 T cell receptor beta chains reported below all come from one sample, sequenced in a study of blood T cell repertoires in COVID-19. Profiling relied on immunoSEQ multiplex PCR, and the TCRdb table lists in-frame clones only, not all of them. The sample yields 88,000 or so clones, 85% seen once. Source material: peripheral blood. All receptors come from a man between 60 and 70 years old with acute or convalescent COVID-19.

The genes are TRBV7-9 and TRBJ1-1; 7 bases agree with TRBD1. This CDR3 is built from 14 residues. The junction had 7 bases not matched to a gene; V was cut back by 4 bases and J by 5 bases. CDR1 and CDR2 from the germline V gene are SEHNR and FQNEAQ (reference sequence). The CDR3 DNA reads as TGTGCCAGCAGCTCCCTGACAGGGTGGACTGAAGCTTTCTTT. It codes for CASSSLTGWTEAFF.

This clone was observed once. The chain recombines TRBV12-5 with TRBJ2-2, with 8 nucleotides matching TRBD1. CDR3 length: 14 residues. CDR1 LGHNT and CDR2 FRNRAP come from the germline V gene. Losses at the gene ends were 5 bases for V and 5 bases for J; bases not matched to a gene: 4. CDR3 nucleotides: TGTGCTAGTGGTCCAGGACAGGGAACCGGGGAGCTGTTTTTT. It translates to CASGPGQGTGELFF.

The CDR3 is CASRNAGGGDTQYF. The CDR3 nucleotides read TGTGCCAGCAGGAATGCGGGGGGAGGAGATACGCAGTATTTT. The chain employs TRBV27 and TRBJ2-3; the match to TRBD2 covers 8 bases. CDR3 size: 14 residues. Germline V gene lookup returns CDR1 MNHEY and CDR2 SMNVEV (reference sequence). V was pared by 6 bases and J by 5 bases, with 7 bases of the junction left unmatched.

This chain uses TRBV5-1 with TRBJ2-6, with TRBD1 identical over 7 bases. Losses at the gene ends were 4 bases for V and 0 bases for J; bases not matched to a gene: 10. This CDR3 is 18 amino acids long. Germline lookup yields CDR1 SGHRS and CDR2 YFSETQ. The CDR3 coding sequence is TGCGCCAGCAGCCACCGGGACAGTAAAAGCTCTGGGGCCAACGTCCTGACTTTC. It encodes CASSHRDSKSSGANVLTF.

This clone has just a few counts. This chain joins TRBV7-2 and TRBJ1-1; 8 positions agree with TRBD1. Germline CDR1 SGHTA, CDR2 FQGNSA. V shed 1 base and J 1 base; nucleotides not matched to a gene: 5. The CDR3 runs 16 residues. In DNA, the CDR3 is TGTGCCAGCAGCTTAGAGAGGGGGACAGGGAACACTGAAGCTTTCTTT. Translating it yields CASSLERGTGNTEAFF.

As regards this clone: One end of the junction varies from germline; a read error may be responsible. V and J are TRBV19 and TRBJ2-1, with TRBD2 matching over 11 bases. Germline assignment: CDR1 LNHDA and CDR2 SQIVND (reference sequence). The CDR3 is 17 amino acids. CDR3 in DNA: TGTGCCAGTACTAGGGGGGTAGCGGGAGGGCGCTACAATGAACAGTTCTTC. It specifies CASTRGVAGGRYNEQFF.

The chain has TRBV7-2 and TRBJ1-1, with 8 bases fitting TRBD1. Germline lookup yields CDR1 SGHTA and CDR2 FQGNSA. This CDR3 is 13 amino acids long. Trimming cost V 5 bases and J 5 bases; bases outside gene matches: 4. The CDR3 region is CASSIRQGTEAFF. For the CDR3, the DNA is TGTGCCAGCAGCATCCGACAGGGGACTGAAGCTTTCTTT.

This sequence joins TRBV6-5 and TRBJ1-1, with TRBD1 identical over 11 bases. J gave up 12 bases and V 11 bases, and 17 bases lay outside the gene matches. The CDR3 loop spans 14 amino acids. The germline gives CDR1 MNHEY, CDR2 SVGAGI. In DNA form, the CDR3 reads TGTGCCGGTATGAAAAGGGGACAGGGGGTGAAAACTTTCTTT. This codes for CAGMKRGQGVKTFF.

The rearrangement uses TRBV10-3 and TRBJ2-1; TRBD2 agrees at 11 bases. Losses at the gene ends were 6 bases for V and 8 bases for J; bases not matched to a gene: 6. The germline V gene encodes CDR1 ENHRY and CDR2 SYGVKD. The CDR3 totals 14 residues. The CDR3 DNA is TGTGCCATCAGGCTAGCGGGGGGCAGCGATGAGCAGTTCTTC. Translation gives CAIRLAGGSDEQFF.

The V and J genes are TRBV15 and TRBJ2-3; a possible D gene is TRBD1 (5 bases). Germline CDR1 is LNHNV and CDR2 is YYDKDF (reference sequence). CDR3 length equals 17 residues. The V end was cut by 0 bases, the J end by 1 base, with 14 bases between. CDR3: CATSRDRLRVRTDTQYF. In DNA form, the CDR3 reads TGTGCCACCAGCAGAGATCGCCTCAGGGTCCGCACAGATACGCAGTATTTT. The whole variable domain, remainder taken from reference TRBV15 and TRBJ2-3, is DAMVIQNPRYQVTQFGKPVTLSCSQTLNHNVMYWYQQKSSQAPKLLFHYYDKDFNNEADTPDNFQSRRPNTSFCFLDIRSPGLGDTAMYLCATSRDRLRVRTDTQYFGPGTRLTVL.

The chain has TRBV19 and TRBJ2-3; 12 positions agree with TRBD2. The V gene's germline CDR1 is LNHDA and CDR2 SQIVND (reference sequence). The CDR3 covers 19 residues. The V gene end was trimmed by 0 bases and the J gene end by 2 bases; junction bases not matched to a gene: 9. The CDR3 sequence is CASSIDQRLAGANTDTQYF. In DNA form, the CDR3 reads TGTGCCAGTAGTATAGATCAGAGACTAGCGGGGGCGAACACAGATACGCAGTATTTT.

The chain employs TRBV9 and TRBJ2-1; D possibly corresponds to TRBD2 (6 bases). There are 16 residues in the CDR3. The ends were cut back, 2 bases at V and 5 bases at J, with 17 bases in the middle. The germline V gene encodes CDR1 SGDLS and CDR2 YYNGEE. The CDR3 coding sequence is TGTGCCAGCAGCGTCGGGGCGGGCGGGACTCACAATGAGCAGTTCTTC. Translating it yields CASSVGAGGTHNEQFF.

A remark on this clone: The same CDR3 arises from other DNA sequences in this sample as well. The V call is TRBV11-2, the J call TRBJ2-7, with TRBD1 as a possible D gene (6 bases). V lost 2 bases to trimming and J lost 3 bases, with 14 bases between them. The CDR3 consists of 15 residues. The germline gives CDR1 SGHAT, CDR2 FQNNGV. CDR3 bases: TGTGCCAGCAGCTTACATACGGGCAGGGGCTACGAGCAGTACTTC. This codes for CASSLHTGRGYEQYF.

V and J are TRBV19 and TRBJ1-1; unclear D gene. Per germline, CDR1 LNHDA and CDR2 SQIVND (reference sequence). The ends were cut back, 7 bases at V and 8 bases at J, with 14 bases in the middle. The CDR3 contains 12 residues. The CDR3: CASTDTRIEAFF. Written as DNA, the CDR3 is TGTGCCAGTACCGACACCCGAATCGAAGCTTTCTTT.

This chain joins TRBV5-1 and TRBJ2-7, with a weak D call TRBD1 (6 bases). The CDR3 runs to 13 residues. In germline, CDR1 is SGHRS, CDR2 YFSETQ. Trimming took 4 bases from V and 6 from J, leaving 14 bases between them. DNA of the CDR3: TGCGCCAGCAGCCCGGATGGGGGCGTCGAGCAGTACTTC. Translating gives CASSPDGGVEQYF.

The chain couples TRBV5-4 to TRBJ2-3; no definite D call. This CDR3 region has 14 residues. V was trimmed by 0 bases and J by 2 bases, leaving 7 bases between them. Germline assignment: CDR1 SGHNT and CDR2 YYREEE (reference sequence). The CDR3 bases are TGTGCCAGCAGCTTGGGTCCTATCACAGATACGCAGTATTTT. Its translation: CASSLGPITDTQYF.

The chain couples TRBV4-1 to TRBJ1-2; D is possibly TRBD1 (5 bases). CDR3 length: 14 residues. V lost 3 bases and J lost 0, with 8 bases in between. CDR1 MGHRA and CDR2 YSYEKL come from the germline V gene. The CDR3 reads CASSQEGTNYGYTF. CDR3 DNA: TGCGCCAGCAGCCAGGAGGGGACTAACTATGGCTACACCTTC.

The gene calls are TRBV19 and TRBJ1-1; D gene ambiguous. The CDR3 has 14 amino acids. V lost 7 bases and J 0 bases, leaving 12 bases between the germline ends. Germline V lookup: CDR1 LNHDA, CDR2 SQIVND (reference sequence). CDR3: CASMGRPVNTEAFF. CDR3 bases: TGTGCCAGTATGGGCCGGCCGGTGAACACTGAAGCTTTCTTT.

Many counts were recorded for this clone. This chain links TRBV27 with TRBJ1-4, with D tentatively TRBD1 (5 bases). The CDR3 has 14 amino acids. Trimming cost V 3 bases and J 10 bases, with 15 bases left between them. In germline, CDR1 is MNHEY, CDR2 SMNVEV (reference sequence). The DNA for the CDR3 is TGTGCCAGCAGTTTTGGCAACCAGGGAGGAAAACTGTTTTTT. It encodes CASSFGNQGGKLFF.

This chain links TRBV5-1 with TRBJ1-3, with 8 bases aligning to TRBD1. V shed 3 bases and J 4 bases; nucleotides not matched to a gene: 6. Per germline, CDR1 SGHRS and CDR2 YFSETQ. CDR3 length: 15 amino acids. The DNA for the CDR3 is TGCGCCAGCAGCTCCGACAGGGGTGGCGGAAACACCATATATTTT. Its protein product is CASSSDRGGGNTIYF. Using reference TRBV5-1 and TRBJ1-3 for the parts outside the CDR3, the full variable domain is KAGVTQTPRYLIKTRGQQVTLSCSPISGHRSVSWYQQTPGQGLQFLFEYFSETQRNKGNFPGRFSGRQFSNSRSEMNVSTLELGDSALYLCASSSDRGGGNTIYFGEGSWLTVV.

The V and J genes are TRBV6-5 and TRBJ1-5, with 7 bases identical to TRBD1. The CDR3 is made up of 15 amino acids. Trimming cost V 4 bases and J 7 bases; bases outside gene matches: 10. Looked up from germline, CDR1 is MNHEY and CDR2 is SVGAGI. The CDR3 here is CASSFRQGGAQPQHF. The CDR3, as DNA: TGTGCCAGCAGTTTTCGACAGGGTGGAGCACAGCCCCAGCATTTT.

This chain links TRBV21-1 with TRBJ2-2; the table's D call TRBD2 went unverified against the DNA. TRBV21-1 is tagged as a pseudogene. CDR3 length: 17 residues. CDR3 region: CASSIFWRGGSTGELFF. The CDR3 region has the DNA TGTGCCAGCAGCATCTTCTGGAGGGGAGGTAGCACCGGGGAGCTGTTTTTT.

This sequence joins TRBV5-5 and TRBJ2-5; TRBD1 aligns across 8 bases. V lost 2 bases and J lost 5; bases outside the gene matches: 5. CDR1 and CDR2 (germline): SGHKS, YYEKEE (reference sequence). There are 14 residues in the CDR3. CDR3 coding DNA: TGTGCCAGCAGCTTTGGTCAGGGGGCGGAGACCCAGTACTTC. Residues: CASSFGQGAETQYF.

This clone occurred once. This chain uses TRBV6-6 with TRBJ1-2, with D unresolved. The germline gives CDR1 MNHNY, CDR2 SVGAGI (reference sequence). The CDR3 covers 15 residues. Trimming left V 2 bases short and J 0 bases short, with 10 bases between. CDR3 sequence reads: CASSYARGTNYGYTF. CDR3 nucleotides: TGTGCCAGCAGTTACGCGCGGGGAACTAACTATGGCTACACCTTC.

The chain carries TRBV6-5 and TRBJ1-5, with 8 bases fitting TRBD1. V shed 7 bases, J shed 4 bases, and the junction held 9 bases outside the gene matches. CDR1 and CDR2 from the germline V gene are MNHEY and SVGAGI. The CDR3 runs 15 residues. The CDR3 sequence is CASIPRGRPNQPQHF. The CDR3 DNA follows: TGTGCCAGCATCCCCAGGGGGCGGCCGAATCAGCCCCAGCATTTT.

Here the CDR3 DNA reads TGTGCCAGCAGCTTAGCGGGGGGGGGCAGAGGTGAAGCTTTCTTT. It codes for CASSLAGGGRGEAFF. The chain carries TRBV7-2 and TRBJ1-1; a possible D gene is TRBD1 (6 bases). Germline loops: CDR1 SGHTA, CDR2 FQGNSA. This CDR3 is built from 15 residues. V was pared by 0 bases and J by 7 bases, with 15 bases between.

This chain connects TRBV11-2 to TRBJ2-7; D perhaps matches TRBD1 (5 bases). The CDR3 loop spans 14 amino acids. Germline V gives CDR1 SGHAT, CDR2 FQNNGV. V shed 5 bases and J shed 0 bases, with 11 bases lying between them. CDR3 DNA: TGTGCCAGCAGCAGGGGCGATTTCTCCTACGAGCAGTACTTC. This encodes CASSRGDFSYEQYF.

The rearrangement joins TRBV7-3 to TRBJ1-2; TRBD1 is a possible D gene (5 bases). The CDR3 sequence is 15 residues long. With 1 base removed from V and 7 bases from J, the gap between germline ends came to 16 bases. In germline, CDR1 is SGHTA, CDR2 FQGTGA. In DNA form, the CDR3 reads TGTGCCAGCAGCTTAAACCGGGACTTTATGGGTGGCTACACCTTC. Residues: CASSLNRDFMGGYTF.